This T cell receptor beta chain was obtained from a study of cytomegalovirus exposure and HLA in healthy donors. Study-wide results and caveats: Within an earlier analysis, most TCR beta V segments proved productive either about 87% or about 30% of the time. Prediction of most subjects' HLA-A and HLA-B alleles by TCR beta sequences was reportedly accurate.

The study ran its PCR with 60 Vbeta and 13 Jbeta primers. Produced via immunoSEQ multiplex PCR; TCRdb's table is partial and in-frame only. The sample gives about 160,000 clones, around 83% of which show up once; around 0.97% is in the top ten. About this clone itself: What it binds is unknown.

CDR3 size: 15 residues. The trim removed 3 bases at V and 2 bases at J, leaving 3 bases unmatched. CDR1 is MNHEY, CDR2 SMNVEV, per germline (reference sequence). The receptor comes from a girl aged 2 to 9 in good health and CMV-seropositive. The source material was PBMCs. V is TRBV27 and J is TRBJ2-3; 9 positions agree with TRBD2. DNA for the CDR3: TGTGCCAGCAGTTTGCGGGAGGGCCCCACAGATACGCAGTATTTT. It translates to CASSLREGPTDTQYF.